This TCR beta chain was observed in a study of CD8 T cells in ankylosing spondylitis. General study findings and limits: With a CD8+ phenotype, disease-linked clones were relatively rare in peripheral blood. Eight or nine highly homologous variants formed a TCR beta motif that appeared characteristic of ankylosing spondylitis blood. Matched ankylosing spondylitis synovial fluid reportedly showed significant enrichment of disease-linked clones.

Researchers built TCR beta libraries using quantitative 5'-RACE with molecular barcodes. Via MiXCR, TCRdb re-called the 5' RACE reads, giving one row per CDR3 protein. The sample shows fewer than 550,000 distinct CDR3 sequences, approximately 5% of them seen only once. This clonotype was found a few times. Antigen: not known. V was pared by 3 bases and J by 8 bases, with 8 bases of the junction left unmatched. The length of the CDR3 is 15 residues. Per the germline V gene, CDR1 is SGDLS and CDR2 is YYNGEE. Sequencing input: blood, either unsorted or a sorted T cell fraction (not recorded which). The chain is built from TRBV9 and TRBJ1-4; 9 bases match TRBD1. The sequence was collected from a male donor with ankylosing spondylitis. CDR3 nucleotides: TGTGCCAGCAGCGCCGGACAGGGGAGAGACGAAAAACTGTTTTTT. Translated: CASSAGQGRDEKLFF.